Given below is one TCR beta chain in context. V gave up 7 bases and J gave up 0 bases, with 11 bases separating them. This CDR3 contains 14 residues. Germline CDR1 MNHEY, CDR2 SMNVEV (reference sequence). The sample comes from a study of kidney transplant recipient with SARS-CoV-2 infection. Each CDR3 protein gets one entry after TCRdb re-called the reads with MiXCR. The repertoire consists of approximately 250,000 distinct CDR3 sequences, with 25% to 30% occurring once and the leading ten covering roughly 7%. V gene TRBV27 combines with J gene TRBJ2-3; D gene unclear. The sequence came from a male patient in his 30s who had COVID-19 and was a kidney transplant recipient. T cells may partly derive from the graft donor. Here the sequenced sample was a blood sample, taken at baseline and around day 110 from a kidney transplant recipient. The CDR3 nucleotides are TGTGCCAGCACTCAGGAGAAAAGCACAGATACGCAGTATTTT. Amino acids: CASTQEKSTDTQYF.